The 5 T cell receptor beta chains in this list originate from one sample, sequenced in a study of T cells in Graves' hyperthyroidism and ophthalmopathy. The CDR3 regions of TCR beta were amplified from RNA transcripts. The HTBI primer set was used in a first-round RT-PCR of the TCR CDR3. TCRdb re-called the multiplex PCR reads through MiXCR, storing one row per CDR3 protein. The table records under 650,000 distinct CDR3 sequences, around 15% of them present only once. The sequenced sample consisted of blood. Receptor source: a woman in her 30s with Graves' hyperthyroidism.

This clonotype showed up many times. This chain uses TRBV14 with TRBJ2-1; TRBD1 is a possible D gene (5 bases). Trimming left V 0 bases short and J 5 bases short, with 20 bases between. Germline values: CDR1 SGHDN, CDR2 FVKESK. The CDR3 has 18 residues. CDR3 nucleotides: TGTGCCAGCAGCCAAGATCTCATGGGGCGTTTTACTCACAATGAGCAGTTCTTC. It codes for CASSQDLMGRFTHNEQFF.

This clonotype has more than one count but fewer than ten. J is TRBJ2-1 and V is TRBV6-2 or TRBV6-3, with 12 bases aligning to TRBD1. V gave up 7 bases and J gave up 8 bases; unmatched junction bases: 9. There are 15 residues in the CDR3. Germline values: CDR1 MNHEY, CDR2 SVGEGT. CDR3 in amino acids: CASIPGTGGCDEQFF. The CDR3 DNA reads TGTGCCAGCATTCCCGGGACAGGGGGCTGCGATGAGCAGTTCTTC.

In this sample, this clonotype turned up a few times. The CDR3 region has the DNA TGTGCCAGCAGCTTAAATCTTGGTAGACCCTCCTACGAGCAGTACTTC. It specifies CASSLNLGRPSYEQYF. This chain joins TRBV7-9 and TRBJ2-7; D unclear. Germline CDR1 reads SEHNR; CDR2 reads FQNEAQ (reference sequence). Trimming shortened V by 2 bases and J by 0 bases, and 14 bases separated the two germline ends. CDR3 size: 16 residues.

The chain couples TRBV7-9 to TRBJ1-2; 7 bases align to TRBD1. V lost 5 bases, J lost 4 bases, and 7 bases stayed unmatched. Germline CDR1 is SEHNR and CDR2 is FQNEAQ (reference sequence). The CDR3 is 14 residues long. CDR3 bases: TGTGCCAGCAGCACCGGTGGGACAGTCTATGGCTACACCTTC. Protein product: CASSTGGTVYGYTF.

Points on this clonotype: A read error is possible here, since a much larger clone lies one base away. The genes are TRBV7-3 and TRBJ2-1; D unresolved. V lost 3 bases and J lost 6, with 12 bases in between. CDR3 length equals 14 residues. CDR1 SGHTA and CDR2 FQGTGA come from the germline V gene. Here the CDR3 DNA reads TGTGCCAGCAGCTTCGGCTGGGCCAGCAATGAGCAGTTCTTC. Residues: CASSFGWASNEQFF.